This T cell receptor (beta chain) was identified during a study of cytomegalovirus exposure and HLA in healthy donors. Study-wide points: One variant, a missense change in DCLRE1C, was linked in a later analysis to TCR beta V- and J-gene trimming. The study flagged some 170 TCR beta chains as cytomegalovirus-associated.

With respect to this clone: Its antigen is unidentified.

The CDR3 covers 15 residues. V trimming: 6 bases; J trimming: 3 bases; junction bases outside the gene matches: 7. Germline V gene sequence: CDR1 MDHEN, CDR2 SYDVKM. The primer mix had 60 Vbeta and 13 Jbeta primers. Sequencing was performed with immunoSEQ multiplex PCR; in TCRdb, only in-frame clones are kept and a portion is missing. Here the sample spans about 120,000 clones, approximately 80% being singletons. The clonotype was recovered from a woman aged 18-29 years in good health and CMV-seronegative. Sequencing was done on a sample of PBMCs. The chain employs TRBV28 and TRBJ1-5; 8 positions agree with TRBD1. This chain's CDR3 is CASRGQGIVNQPQHF. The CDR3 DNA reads TGTGCCAGCAGAGGACAGGGAATTGTCAATCAGCCCCAGCATTTT.